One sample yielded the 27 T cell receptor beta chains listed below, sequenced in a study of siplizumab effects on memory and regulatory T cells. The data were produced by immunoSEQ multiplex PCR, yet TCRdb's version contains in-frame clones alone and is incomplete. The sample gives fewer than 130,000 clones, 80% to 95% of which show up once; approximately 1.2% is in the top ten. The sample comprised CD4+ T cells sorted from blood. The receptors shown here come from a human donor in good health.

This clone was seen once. CDR3 coding DNA: TGTGCCAGCTCACCCCTTAGCGGGAGCTCCTACGAGCAGTACTTC. It yields the protein CASSPLSGSSYEQYF. This sequence joins TRBV18 and TRBJ2-7, with 9 bases lining up with TRBD2. Looked up from germline, CDR1 is KGHSH and CDR2 is LQKENI. This CDR3 has 15 residues. V was pared by 3 bases and J by 0 bases, with 3 bases of the junction left unmatched.

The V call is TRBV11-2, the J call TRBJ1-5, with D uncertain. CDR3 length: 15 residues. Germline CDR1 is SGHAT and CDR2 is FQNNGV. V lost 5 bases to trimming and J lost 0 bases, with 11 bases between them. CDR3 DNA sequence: TGTGCCAGCAGCCTCGACCGCTTTAGCAATCAGCCCCAGCATTTT. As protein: CASSLDRFSNQPQHF.

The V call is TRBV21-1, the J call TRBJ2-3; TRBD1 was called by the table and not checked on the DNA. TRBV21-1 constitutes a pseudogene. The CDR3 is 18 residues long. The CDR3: CASRTSGGRNNITDTQYF. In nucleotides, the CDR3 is TGTGCCAGCAGAACCTCAGGGGGCCGCAATAACATAACAGATACGCAGTATTTT.

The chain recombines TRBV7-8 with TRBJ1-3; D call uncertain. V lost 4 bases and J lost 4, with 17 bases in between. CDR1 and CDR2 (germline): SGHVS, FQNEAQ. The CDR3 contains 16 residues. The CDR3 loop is CASSSDRSLRGNTIYF. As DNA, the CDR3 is TGTGCCAGCAGCTCGGACCGCTCTCTGCGGGGAAACACCATATATTTT.

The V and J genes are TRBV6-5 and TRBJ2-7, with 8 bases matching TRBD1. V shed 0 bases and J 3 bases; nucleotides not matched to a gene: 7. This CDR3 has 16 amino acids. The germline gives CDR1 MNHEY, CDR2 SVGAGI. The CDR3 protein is CASSYSPGTGGYEQYF. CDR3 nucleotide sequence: TGTGCCAGCAGTTACTCCCCCGGGACAGGAGGCTACGAGCAGTACTTC.

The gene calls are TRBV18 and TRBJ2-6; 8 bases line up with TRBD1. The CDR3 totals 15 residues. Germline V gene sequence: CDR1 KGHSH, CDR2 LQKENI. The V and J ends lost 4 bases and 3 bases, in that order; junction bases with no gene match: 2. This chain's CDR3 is CASSLDRVGANVLTF. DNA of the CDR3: TGTGCCAGCTCACTGGACAGGGTTGGGGCCAACGTCCTGACTTTC. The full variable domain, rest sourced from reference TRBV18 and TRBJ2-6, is NAGVMQNPRHLVRRRGQEARLRCSPMKGHSHVYWYRQLPEEGLKFMVYLQKENIIDESGMPKERFSAEFPKEGPSILRIQQVVRGDSAAYFCASSLDRVGANVLTFGAGSRLTVL.

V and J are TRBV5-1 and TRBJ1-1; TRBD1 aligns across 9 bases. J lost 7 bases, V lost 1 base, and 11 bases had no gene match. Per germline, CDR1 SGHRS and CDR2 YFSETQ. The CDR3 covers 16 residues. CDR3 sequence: CASSLPGTGSIGEAFF. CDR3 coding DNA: TGCGCCAGCAGCTTGCCCGGGACAGGGAGTATCGGTGAAGCTTTCTTT.

CDR3 protein: CATNLGGWDTEAFF. CDR3 sequence (DNA): TGTGCCACCAACTTAGGGGGCTGGGACACTGAAGCTTTCTTT. The chain links TRBV6-1 to TRBJ1-1, with 7 bases lining up with TRBD1. V lost 10 bases to trimming and J lost 3 bases; unmatched junction nucleotides: 11. This CDR3 is built from 14 residues. The germline V gene encodes CDR1 MNHNS and CDR2 SASEGT.

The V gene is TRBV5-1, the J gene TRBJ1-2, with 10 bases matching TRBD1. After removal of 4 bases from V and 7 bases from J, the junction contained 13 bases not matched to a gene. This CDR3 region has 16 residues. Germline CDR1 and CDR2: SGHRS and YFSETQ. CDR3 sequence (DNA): TGCGCCAGCAGCCCTACCGGGACAGGGGCAAGCGGTGGCTACACCTTC. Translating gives CASSPTGTGASGGYTF. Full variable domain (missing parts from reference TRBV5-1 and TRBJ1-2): KAGVTQTPRYLIKTRGQQVTLSCSPISGHRSVSWYQQTPGQGLQFLFEYFSETQRNKGNFPGRFSGRQFSNSRSEMNVSTLELGDSALYLCASSPTGTGASGGYTFGSGTRLTVV.

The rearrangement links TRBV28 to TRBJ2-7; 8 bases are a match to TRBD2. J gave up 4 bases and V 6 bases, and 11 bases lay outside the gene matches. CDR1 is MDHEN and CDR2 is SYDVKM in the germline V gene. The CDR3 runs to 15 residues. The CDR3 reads CASRHGGEGNYEQYF. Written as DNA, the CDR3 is TGTGCCAGCAGGCACGGGGGGGAGGGGAATTACGAGCAGTACTTC.

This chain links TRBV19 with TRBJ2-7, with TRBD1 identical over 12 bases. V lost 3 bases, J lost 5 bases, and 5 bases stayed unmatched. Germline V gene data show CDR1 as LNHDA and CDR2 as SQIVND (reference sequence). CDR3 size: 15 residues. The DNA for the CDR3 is TGTGCCAGTAGTATCGGGGGACAGGGGGCGAACGAGCAGTACTTC. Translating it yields CASSIGGQGANEQYF.

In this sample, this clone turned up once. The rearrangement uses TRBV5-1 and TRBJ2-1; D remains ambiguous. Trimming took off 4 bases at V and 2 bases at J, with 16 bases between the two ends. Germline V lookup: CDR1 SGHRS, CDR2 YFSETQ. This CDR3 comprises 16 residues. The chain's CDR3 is CASSGRPELPYNEQFF. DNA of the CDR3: TGCGCCAGCAGCGGCCGCCCAGAGCTACCCTACAATGAGCAGTTCTTC. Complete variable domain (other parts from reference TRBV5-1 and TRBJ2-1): KAGVTQTPRYLIKTRGQQVTLSCSPISGHRSVSWYQQTPGQGLQFLFEYFSETQRNKGNFPGRFSGRQFSNSRSEMNVSTLELGDSALYLCASSGRPELPYNEQFFGPGTRLTVL.

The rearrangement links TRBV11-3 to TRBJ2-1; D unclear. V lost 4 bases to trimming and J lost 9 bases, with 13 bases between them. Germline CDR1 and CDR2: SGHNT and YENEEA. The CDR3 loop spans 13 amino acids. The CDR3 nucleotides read TGTGCCAGCAGCTCGCGACCCTCGGGTGAGCAGTTCTTC. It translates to CASSSRPSGEQFF.

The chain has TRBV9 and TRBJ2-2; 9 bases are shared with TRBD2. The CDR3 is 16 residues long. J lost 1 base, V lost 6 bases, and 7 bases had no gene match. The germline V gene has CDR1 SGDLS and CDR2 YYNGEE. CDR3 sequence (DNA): TGTGCCAGCACCCAGGGTAGCGGGGGGAACACCGGGGAGCTGTTTTTT. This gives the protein CASTQGSGGNTGELFF.

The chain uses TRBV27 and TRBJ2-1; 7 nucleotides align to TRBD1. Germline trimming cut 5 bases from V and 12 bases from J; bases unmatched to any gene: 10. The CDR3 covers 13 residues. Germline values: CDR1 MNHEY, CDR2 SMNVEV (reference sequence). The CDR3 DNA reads TGTGCCAGCAGTCCGGGACAGAAAACCCTGCAGTTCTTC. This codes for CASSPGQKTLQFF.

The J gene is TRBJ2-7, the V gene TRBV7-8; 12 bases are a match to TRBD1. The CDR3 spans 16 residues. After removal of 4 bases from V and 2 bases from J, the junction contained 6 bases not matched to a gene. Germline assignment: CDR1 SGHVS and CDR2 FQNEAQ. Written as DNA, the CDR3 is TGTGCCAGCAGCTCCCCGGGACAGGGGGCCACCTACGAGCAGTACTTC. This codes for CASSSPGQGATYEQYF. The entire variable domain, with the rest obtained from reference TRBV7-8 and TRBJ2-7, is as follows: GAGVSQSPRYKVAKRGQDVALRCDPISGHVSLFWYQQALGQGPEFLTYFQNEAQLDKSGLPSDRFFAERPEGSVSTLKIQRTQQEDSAVYLCASSSPGQGATYEQYFGPGTRLTVT.

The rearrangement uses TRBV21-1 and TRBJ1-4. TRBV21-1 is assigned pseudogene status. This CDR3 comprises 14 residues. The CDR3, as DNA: TGTGCCAGCAGCCTAATCGTCCCCGATGAAAAACTGTTTTTT. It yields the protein CASSLIVPDEKLFF.

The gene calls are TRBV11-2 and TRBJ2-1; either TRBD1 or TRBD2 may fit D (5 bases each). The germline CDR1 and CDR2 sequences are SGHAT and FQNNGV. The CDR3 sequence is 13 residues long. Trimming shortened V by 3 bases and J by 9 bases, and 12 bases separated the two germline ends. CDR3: CASSLDLGPEQFF. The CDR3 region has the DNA TGTGCCAGCAGCTTGGACCTGGGACCTGAGCAGTTCTTC.

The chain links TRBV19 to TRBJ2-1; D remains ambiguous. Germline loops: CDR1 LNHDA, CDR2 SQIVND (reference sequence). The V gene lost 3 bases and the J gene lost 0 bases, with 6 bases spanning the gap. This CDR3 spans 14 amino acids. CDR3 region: CASSIDYSYNEQFF. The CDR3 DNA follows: TGTGCCAGTAGTATTGATTACTCCTACAATGAGCAGTTCTTC. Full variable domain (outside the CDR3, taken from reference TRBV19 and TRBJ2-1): DGGITQSPKYLFRKEGQNVTLSCEQNLNHDAMYWYRQDPGQGLRLIYYSQIVNDFQKGDIAEGYSVSREKKESFPLTVTSAQKNPTAFYLCASSIDYSYNEQFFGPGTRLTVL.

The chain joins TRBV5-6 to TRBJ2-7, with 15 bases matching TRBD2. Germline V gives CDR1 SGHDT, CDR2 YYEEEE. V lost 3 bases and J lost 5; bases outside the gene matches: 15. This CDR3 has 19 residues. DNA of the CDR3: TGTGCCAGCAGCTCGGGACTAGCGGGGGGTCTTGGCCTAAGGGACGAGCAGTACTTC. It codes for CASSSGLAGGLGLRDEQYF.

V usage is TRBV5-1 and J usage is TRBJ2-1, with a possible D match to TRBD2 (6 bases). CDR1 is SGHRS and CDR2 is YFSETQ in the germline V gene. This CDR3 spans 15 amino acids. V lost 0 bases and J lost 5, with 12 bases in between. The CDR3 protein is CASSLGGTADNEQFF. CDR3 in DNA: TGCGCCAGCAGCTTGGGCGGGACCGCGGACAATGAGCAGTTCTTC. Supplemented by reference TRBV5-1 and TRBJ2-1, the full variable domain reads KAGVTQTPRYLIKTRGQQVTLSCSPISGHRSVSWYQQTPGQGLQFLFEYFSETQRNKGNFPGRFSGRQFSNSRSEMNVSTLELGDSALYLCASSLGGTADNEQFFGPGTRLTVL.

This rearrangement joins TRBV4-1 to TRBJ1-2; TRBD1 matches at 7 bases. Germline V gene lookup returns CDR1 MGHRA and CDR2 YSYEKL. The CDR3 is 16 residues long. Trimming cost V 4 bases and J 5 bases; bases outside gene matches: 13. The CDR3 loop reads CASSPYEGGAGYGYTF. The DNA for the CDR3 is TGCGCCAGCAGCCCCTACGAAGGGGGCGCAGGTTATGGCTACACCTTC.

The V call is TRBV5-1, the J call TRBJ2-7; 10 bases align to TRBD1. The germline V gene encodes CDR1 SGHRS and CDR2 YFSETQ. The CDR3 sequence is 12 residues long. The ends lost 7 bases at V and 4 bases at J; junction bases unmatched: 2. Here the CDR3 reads CASGQGEYEQYF. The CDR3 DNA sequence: TGCGCCAGCGGACAGGGGGAATACGAGCAGTACTTC.

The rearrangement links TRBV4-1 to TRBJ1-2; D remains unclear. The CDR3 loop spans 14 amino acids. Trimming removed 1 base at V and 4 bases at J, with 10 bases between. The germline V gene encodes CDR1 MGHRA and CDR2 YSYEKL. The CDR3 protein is CASSQVGQSYGYTF. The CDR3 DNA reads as TGCGCCAGCAGCCAAGTGGGCCAGAGCTATGGCTACACCTTC.

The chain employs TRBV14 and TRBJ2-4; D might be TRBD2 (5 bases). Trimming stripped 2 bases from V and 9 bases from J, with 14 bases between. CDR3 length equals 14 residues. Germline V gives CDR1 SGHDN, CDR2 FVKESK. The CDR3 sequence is CASSQTLLEGIQYF. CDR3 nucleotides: TGTGCCAGCAGCCAAACGCTCCTCGAGGGCATTCAGTACTTC. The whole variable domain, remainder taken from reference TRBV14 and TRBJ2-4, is EAGVTQFPSHSVIEKGQTVTLRCDPISGHDNLYWYRRVMGKEIKFLLHFVKESKQDESGMPNNRFLAERTGGTYSTLKVQPAELEDSGVYFCASSQTLLEGIQYFGAGTRLSVL.

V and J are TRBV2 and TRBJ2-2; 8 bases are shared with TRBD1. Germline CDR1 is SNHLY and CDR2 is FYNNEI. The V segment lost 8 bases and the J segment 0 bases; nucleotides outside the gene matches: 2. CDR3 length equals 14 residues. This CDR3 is CASGDRPNTGELFF. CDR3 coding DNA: TGTGCCAGCGGGGACAGGCCGAACACCGGGGAGCTGTTTTTT.

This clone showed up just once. The CDR3 DNA sequence: TGTGCCAGCTCACCGGGACAGGAGGTCCCAGGTGAAAAACTGTTTTTT. As protein: CASSPGQEVPGEKLFF. The chain couples TRBV18 to TRBJ1-4; TRBD1 aligns across 8 bases. There are 16 residues in the CDR3. With 3 bases clipped from V and 7 bases from J, the junction kept 10 bases outside the gene matches. The germline gives CDR1 KGHSH, CDR2 LQKENI.